The 15 T cell receptor beta chains given below trace back to one sample, sequenced in a study of shared clonotypes between healthy human individuals. TCRdb's copy holds only in-frame clones and misses some; the assay was immunoSEQ multiplex PCR. This table has roughly 2.5 million clones, roughly 92% appearing once. The material sequenced was naive CD4+ T cells sorted from blood. Subset indicated: CD45RA+ positively selected. These receptor sequences come from a man aged 18 to 29 in good health.

The CDR3 loop is CASSLAPGGSYNEQFF. The DNA for the CDR3 is TGTGCCAGCAGCTTGGCCCCGGGAGGTTCCTACAATGAGCAGTTCTTC. The chain couples TRBV7-2 to TRBJ2-1; 7 nucleotides agree with TRBD2. This CDR3 spans 16 amino acids. The germline gives CDR1 SGHTA, CDR2 FQGNSA. V dropped 3 bases and J dropped 1; count of bases not matched to a gene: 6.

The V gene is TRBV6-6, the J gene TRBJ1-4; 10 bases are shared with TRBD1. This CDR3 spans 14 amino acids. Germline V gene sequence: CDR1 MNHNY, CDR2 SVGAGI (reference sequence). J was trimmed by 7 bases and V by 5 bases; bases with no gene match: 4. CDR3 bases: TGTGCCAGCAGTCCGGGACAGGGGACTGAAAAACTGTTTTTT. Encoded protein: CASSPGQGTEKLFF.

To note about this clone: This sample also contains other DNA sequences that code for the same CDR3. This chain joins TRBV5-1 and TRBJ1-1; no definite D call. Germline values: CDR1 SGHRS, CDR2 YFSETQ. The V and J ends lost 0 bases and 2 bases respectively, with 11 bases between them. This CDR3 has 15 residues. CDR3 sequence: CASSLALAENTEAFF. CDR3 bases: TGCGCCAGCAGCTTGGCCCTGGCAGAAAACACTGAAGCTTTCTTT.

The rearrangement links TRBV10-2 to TRBJ2-2; D is possibly TRBD1 (5 bases). This CDR3 has 17 residues. The V gene's germline CDR1 is WSHSY and CDR2 SAAADI. Deletions cut 6 bases from V and 0 bases from J, with 17 bases between. The CDR3 DNA is TGCGCCAGCAGAGCAAAGGGGCTATTCGCGAACACCGGGGAGCTGTTTTTT. Residues: CASRAKGLFANTGELFF.

The chain joins TRBV5-4 to TRBJ2-3; 9 nucleotides line up with TRBD2. V was clipped by 4 bases and J by 5 bases; unmatched bases: 14. This CDR3 comprises 17 residues. The germline CDR1 and CDR2 sequences are SGHNT and YYREEE (reference sequence). The CDR3 reads CASSRSGGGGARDTQYF. CDR3 DNA: TGTGCCAGCAGCCGAAGTGGAGGCGGGGGGGCCAGAGATACGCAGTATTTT.

CDR3 loop: CASSLAGGILYQETQYF. CDR3 coding DNA: TGCGCCAGCAGCTTGGCCGGGGGGATCTTGTACCAAGAGACCCAGTACTTC. The chain combines TRBV5-1 with TRBJ2-5; the match to TRBD2 covers 7 bases. CDR1 and CDR2 (germline): SGHRS, YFSETQ. V was clipped by 0 bases and J by 0 bases; unmatched bases: 8. The CDR3 is made up of 17 amino acids. The whole variable domain, remainder taken from reference TRBV5-1 and TRBJ2-5, is KAGVTQTPRYLIKTRGQQVTLSCSPISGHRSVSWYQQTPGQGLQFLFEYFSETQRNKGNFPGRFSGRQFSNSRSEMNVSTLELGDSALYLCASSLAGGILYQETQYFGPGTRLLVL.

The CDR3 DNA follows: TGCGCCAGCAGCATTGGATTACAGGGGGCGGTTGACATTCAGTACTTC. Translating it yields CASSIGLQGAVDIQYF. This chain uses TRBV5-1 with TRBJ2-4, with 9 positions matching TRBD1. CDR3 length: 16 residues. Per germline, CDR1 SGHRS and CDR2 YFSETQ. The trim removed 4 bases at V and 8 bases at J, leaving 13 bases unmatched.

This chain links TRBV10-1 with TRBJ2-2, with D uncertain. Germline V lookup: CDR1 WNHNN, CDR2 SYGVQD (reference sequence). V was pared by 8 bases and J by 1 base, with 11 bases between. The CDR3 has 14 residues. The CDR3 sequence: CASLGGENTGELFF. The CDR3 nucleotides read TGCGCCAGCCTGGGTGGGGAGAACACCGGGGAGCTGTTTTTT.

This clone was seen a few times. The chain's CDR3 is CASSQPGQQFF. In DNA, the CDR3 is TGTGCCAGCAGCCAACCGGGACAGCAGTTCTTC. J is TRBJ2-1 and V is TRBV11-2; D tentatively fits TRBD1 or TRBD2 (5 bases each). Germline values: CDR1 SGHAT, CDR2 FQNNGV. V was clipped by 5 bases and J by 11 bases, with 10 bases between them. This CDR3 is built from 11 residues. The full variable domain, in which reference TRBV11-2 and TRBJ2-1 provide the parts outside the CDR3, is EAGVAQSPRYKIIEKRQSVAFWCNPISGHATLYWYQQILGQGPKLLIQFQNNGVVDDSQLPKDRFSAERLKGVDSTLKIQPAKLEDSAVYLCASSQPGQQFFGPGTRLTVL.

The chain couples TRBV30 to TRBJ2-4; D is possibly TRBD1 or TRBD2 (5 bases each). The germline gives CDR1 GTSNPN, CDR2 SVGIG (reference sequence). The length of the CDR3 is 15 residues. V was shortened by 2 bases and J by 1 base, with 12 bases between the two germline ends. CDR3 coding DNA: TGTGCCTGGAGTTCGGGACCTTCCGCCAAAAACATTCAGTACTTC. It translates to CAWSSGPSAKNIQYF.

The chain has TRBV5-1 and TRBJ2-3; a possible D gene is TRBD1 (6 bases). This CDR3 comprises 13 residues. CDR1 and CDR2 (germline): SGHRS, YFSETQ. Between the trimmed V and J ends, which lost 3 bases and 7 bases, there was a span of 12 bases. DNA for the CDR3: TGCGCCAGCAGCTCCCCAGGGGCTTATACGCAGTATTTT. This encodes CASSSPGAYTQYF.

On this clone: Other DNA sequences of this sample code for an identical CDR3. The V and J genes are TRBV7-2 and TRBJ2-2; D remains unclear. The CDR3 contains 14 residues. Germline lookup yields CDR1 SGHTA and CDR2 FQGNSA. The ends were cut back, 0 bases at V and 4 bases at J, with 6 bases in the middle. The DNA for the CDR3 is TGTGCCAGCAGCTTAGCGGTCGGCACCGGGGAGCTGTTTTTT. Amino acids: CASSLAVGTGELFF.

This chain connects TRBV10-2 to TRBJ2-5; the D gene could be TRBD1 or TRBD2 (6 bases each). CDR3 length: 13 amino acids. Germline values: CDR1 WSHSY, CDR2 SAAADI. V lost 3 bases to trimming and J lost 7 bases, with 12 bases between them. The DNA for the CDR3 is TGCGCCAGCAGTGAAGGGGGGCTTGGGACCCAGTACTTC. Translated: CASSEGGLGTQYF.

The chain is built from TRBV7-2 and TRBJ2-7, with D perhaps assigned TRBD1 or TRBD2 (5 bases each). Germline V lookup: CDR1 SGHTA, CDR2 FQGNSA. Trimming pared 1 base from V and 0 bases from J, leaving 19 bases between. This CDR3 contains 18 residues. The CDR3 loop reads CASSLGGIFSEDSYEQYF. DNA for the CDR3: TGTGCCAGCAGCTTAGGGGGGATTTTTTCGGAGGACTCCTACGAGCAGTACTTC.

This clone was picked up one time. This sequence joins TRBV6-5 and TRBJ2-1; maybe TRBD2 (5 bases). V lost 6 bases, J lost 5 bases, and 14 bases lay in between. CDR1 is MNHEY, CDR2 SVGAGI, per germline. The CDR3 covers 14 residues. The CDR3 protein is CASRSLRANNEQFF. CDR3 nucleotide sequence: TGTGCCAGCAGATCCCTGCGGGCCAACAATGAGCAGTTCTTC.